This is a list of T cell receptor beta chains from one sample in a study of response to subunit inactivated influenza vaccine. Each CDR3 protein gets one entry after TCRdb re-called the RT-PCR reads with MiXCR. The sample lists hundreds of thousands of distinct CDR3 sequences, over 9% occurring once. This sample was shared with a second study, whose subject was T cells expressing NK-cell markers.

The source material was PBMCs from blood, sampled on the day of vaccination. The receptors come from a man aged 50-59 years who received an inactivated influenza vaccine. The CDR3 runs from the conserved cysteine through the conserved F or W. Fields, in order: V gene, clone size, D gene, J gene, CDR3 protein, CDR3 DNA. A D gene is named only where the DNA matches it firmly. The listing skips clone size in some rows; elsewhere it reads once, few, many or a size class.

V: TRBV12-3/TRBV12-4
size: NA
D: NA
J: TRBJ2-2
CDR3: CASSAHRSGTGELFF
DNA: TGTGCCAGCAGTGCCCACAGGTCTGGGACCGGGGAGCTGTTTTTT

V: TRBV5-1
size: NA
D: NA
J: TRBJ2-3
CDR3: CASSSQPRGFTDTQYF
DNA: TGCGCCAGCAGCTCACAACCCCGGGGTTTCACAGATACGCAGTATTTT

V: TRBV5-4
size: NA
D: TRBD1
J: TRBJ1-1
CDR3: CASSPGQGAIYTEAFF
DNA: TGTGCCAGCAGCCCCGGACAGGGGGCGATCTACACTGAAGCTTTCTTT

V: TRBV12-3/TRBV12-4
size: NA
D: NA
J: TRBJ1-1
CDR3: CASSFGTLRTEAFF
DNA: TGTGCCAGCAGTTTTGGCACCCTCCGGACTGAAGCTTTCTTT

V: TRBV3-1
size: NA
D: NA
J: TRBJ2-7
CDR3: CASSQNGASYEQYF
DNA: TGTGCCAGCAGCCAAAACGGGGCCTCCTACGAGCAGTACTTC

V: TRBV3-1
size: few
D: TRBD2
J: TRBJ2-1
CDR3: CASSQDGTSLSYNEQFF
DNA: TGTGCCAGCAGCCAGGATGGGACTAGCCTCTCCTACAATGAGCAGTTCTTC

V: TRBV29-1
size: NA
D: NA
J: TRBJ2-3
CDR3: CSVRQEITDTQYF
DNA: TGCAGCGTTAGACAGGAGATCACAGATACGCAGTATTTT

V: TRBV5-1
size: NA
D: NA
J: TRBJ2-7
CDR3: CASSWTRYGSLSYEQYF
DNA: TGCGCCAGCAGCTGGACCCGCTACGGGAGTCTCTCCTACGAGCAGTACTTC

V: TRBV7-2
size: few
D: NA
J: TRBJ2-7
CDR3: CASSLDATVSSYEQYF
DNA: TGTGCCAGCAGCTTAGACGCGACAGTAAGCTCCTACGAGCAGTACTTC

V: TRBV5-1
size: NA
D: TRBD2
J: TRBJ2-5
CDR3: CASTIFPVVAGGETQYF
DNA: TGCGCCAGCACCATATTTCCAGTGGTAGCGGGAGGAGAGACCCAGTACTTC

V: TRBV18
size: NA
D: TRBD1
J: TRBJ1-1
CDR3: CASSGQGVIGTEAFF
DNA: TGTGCCAGCTCAGGACAGGGGGTGATAGGCACTGAAGCTTTCTTT

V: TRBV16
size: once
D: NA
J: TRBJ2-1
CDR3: CASSQSQEQFF
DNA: TGTGCCAGCAGCCAAAGTCAGGAGCAGTTCTTC

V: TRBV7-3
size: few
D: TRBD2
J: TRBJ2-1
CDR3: CASSLDGRATNEQFF
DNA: TGTGCCAGCAGCTTGGACGGGAGGGCCACGAATGAGCAGTTCTTC